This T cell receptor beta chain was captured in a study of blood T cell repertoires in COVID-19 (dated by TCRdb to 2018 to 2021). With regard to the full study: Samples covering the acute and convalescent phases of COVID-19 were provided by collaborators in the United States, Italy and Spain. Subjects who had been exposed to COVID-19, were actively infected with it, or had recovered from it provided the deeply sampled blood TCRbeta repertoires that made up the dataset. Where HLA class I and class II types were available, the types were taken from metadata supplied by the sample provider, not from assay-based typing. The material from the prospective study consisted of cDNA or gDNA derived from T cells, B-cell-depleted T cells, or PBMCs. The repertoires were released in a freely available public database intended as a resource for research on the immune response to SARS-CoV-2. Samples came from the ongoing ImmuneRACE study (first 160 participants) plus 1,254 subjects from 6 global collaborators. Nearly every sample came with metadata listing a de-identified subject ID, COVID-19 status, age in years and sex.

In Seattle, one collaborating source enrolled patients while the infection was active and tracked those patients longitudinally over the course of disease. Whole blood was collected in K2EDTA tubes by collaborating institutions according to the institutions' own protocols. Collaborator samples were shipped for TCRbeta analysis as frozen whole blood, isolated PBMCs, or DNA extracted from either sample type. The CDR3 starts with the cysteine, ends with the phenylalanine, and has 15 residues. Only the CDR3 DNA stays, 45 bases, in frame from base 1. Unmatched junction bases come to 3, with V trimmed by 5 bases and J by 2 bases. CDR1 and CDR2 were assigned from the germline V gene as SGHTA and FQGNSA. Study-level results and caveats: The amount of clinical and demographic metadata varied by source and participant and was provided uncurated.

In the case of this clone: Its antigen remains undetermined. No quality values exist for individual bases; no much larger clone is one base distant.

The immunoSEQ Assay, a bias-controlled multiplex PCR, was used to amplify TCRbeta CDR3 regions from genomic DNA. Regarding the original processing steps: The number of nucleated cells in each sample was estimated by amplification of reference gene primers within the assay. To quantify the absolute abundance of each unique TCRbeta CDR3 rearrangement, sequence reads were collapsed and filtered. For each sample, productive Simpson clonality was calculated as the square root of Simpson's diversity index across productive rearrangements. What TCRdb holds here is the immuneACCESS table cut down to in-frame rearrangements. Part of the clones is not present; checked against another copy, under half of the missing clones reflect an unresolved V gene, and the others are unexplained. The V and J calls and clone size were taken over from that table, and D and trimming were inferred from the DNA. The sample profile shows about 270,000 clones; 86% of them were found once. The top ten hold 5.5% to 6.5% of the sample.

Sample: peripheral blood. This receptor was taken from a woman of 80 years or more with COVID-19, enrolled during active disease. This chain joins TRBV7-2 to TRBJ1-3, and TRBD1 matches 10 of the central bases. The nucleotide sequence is TGTGCCAGCAGCCCGGACAGGGGGACTGGAAACACCATATATTTT. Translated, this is CASSPDRGTGNTIYF.